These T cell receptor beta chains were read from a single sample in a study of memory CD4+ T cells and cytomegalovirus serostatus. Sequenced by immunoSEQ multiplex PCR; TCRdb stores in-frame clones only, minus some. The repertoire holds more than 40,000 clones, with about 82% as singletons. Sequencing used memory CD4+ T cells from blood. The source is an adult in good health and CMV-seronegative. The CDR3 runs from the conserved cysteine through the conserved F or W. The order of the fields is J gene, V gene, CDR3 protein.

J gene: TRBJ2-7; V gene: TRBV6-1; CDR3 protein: CASSETLGVAAGGREQYF
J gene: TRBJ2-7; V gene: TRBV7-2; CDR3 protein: CASSRWTSSYEQYF
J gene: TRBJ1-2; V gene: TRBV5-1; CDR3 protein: CASSLGTGGDGYTF
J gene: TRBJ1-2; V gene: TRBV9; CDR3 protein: CASSETPSPRDRGYGYTF
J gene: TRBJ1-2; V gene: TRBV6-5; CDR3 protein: CASSYSGLGYGYTF
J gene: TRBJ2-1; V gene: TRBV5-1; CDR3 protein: CASSLTGRGNEQFF
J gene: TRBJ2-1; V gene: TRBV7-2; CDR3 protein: CASSFKTSGSRGEQFF
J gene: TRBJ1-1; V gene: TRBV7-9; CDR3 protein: CASSSGQGKGNTEAFF
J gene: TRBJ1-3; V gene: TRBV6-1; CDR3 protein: CASARGNTIYF
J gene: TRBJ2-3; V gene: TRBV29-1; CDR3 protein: CSVDGDSTDTQYF
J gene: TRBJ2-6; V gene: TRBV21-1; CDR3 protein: CASSCLQPSGANVLTF
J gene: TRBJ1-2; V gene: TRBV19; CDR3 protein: CASRTPGENYGYTF
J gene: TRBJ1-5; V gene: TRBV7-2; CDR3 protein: CASSPNSNQPQHF
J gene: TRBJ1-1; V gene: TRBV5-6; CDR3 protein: CASSLVGGYGTEAFF
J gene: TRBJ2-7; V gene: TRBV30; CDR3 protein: CAWSLSGFEQYF
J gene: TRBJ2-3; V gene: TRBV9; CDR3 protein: CASSAGTSGAISSTDTQYF
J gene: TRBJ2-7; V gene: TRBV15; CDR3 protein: CATSREGYEQYF
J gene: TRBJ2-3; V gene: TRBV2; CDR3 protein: CASSNLPGTQYF
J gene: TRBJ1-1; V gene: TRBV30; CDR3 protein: CAWSLSDRDWGTEAFF
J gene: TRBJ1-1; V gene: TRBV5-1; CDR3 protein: CASSVTGNTEAFF
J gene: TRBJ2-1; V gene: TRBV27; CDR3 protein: CASSPTVAFNEQFF
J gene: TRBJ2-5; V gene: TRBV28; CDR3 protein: CASSSAEETQYF
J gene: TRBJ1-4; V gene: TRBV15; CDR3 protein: CATSEGVSGEKLFF
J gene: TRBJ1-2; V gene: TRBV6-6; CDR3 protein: CASSKEGYGYTF
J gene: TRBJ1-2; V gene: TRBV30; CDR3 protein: CAWSSTSNRDGYTF
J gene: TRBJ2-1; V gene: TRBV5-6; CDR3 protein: CASSLLTGDNEQFF
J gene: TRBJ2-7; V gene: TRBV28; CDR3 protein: CASSPPGPRYEQYF
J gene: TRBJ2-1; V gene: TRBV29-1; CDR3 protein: CSVVGESAYNEQFF
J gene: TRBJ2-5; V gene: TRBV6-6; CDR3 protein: CASTPPRAETQYF
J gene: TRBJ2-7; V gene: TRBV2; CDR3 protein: CASNLGLAGYEQYF
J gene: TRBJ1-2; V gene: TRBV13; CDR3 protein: CASSLGGGYTF
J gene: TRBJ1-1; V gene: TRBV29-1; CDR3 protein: CSVDGGSGTTEAFF
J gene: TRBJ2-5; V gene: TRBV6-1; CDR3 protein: CASVEGGYQETQYF
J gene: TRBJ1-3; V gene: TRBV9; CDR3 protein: CASSVARGSGNTIYF
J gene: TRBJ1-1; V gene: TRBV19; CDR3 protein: CASGQDPGFEAFF
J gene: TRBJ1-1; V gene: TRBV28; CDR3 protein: CASSLSGMNTEAFF